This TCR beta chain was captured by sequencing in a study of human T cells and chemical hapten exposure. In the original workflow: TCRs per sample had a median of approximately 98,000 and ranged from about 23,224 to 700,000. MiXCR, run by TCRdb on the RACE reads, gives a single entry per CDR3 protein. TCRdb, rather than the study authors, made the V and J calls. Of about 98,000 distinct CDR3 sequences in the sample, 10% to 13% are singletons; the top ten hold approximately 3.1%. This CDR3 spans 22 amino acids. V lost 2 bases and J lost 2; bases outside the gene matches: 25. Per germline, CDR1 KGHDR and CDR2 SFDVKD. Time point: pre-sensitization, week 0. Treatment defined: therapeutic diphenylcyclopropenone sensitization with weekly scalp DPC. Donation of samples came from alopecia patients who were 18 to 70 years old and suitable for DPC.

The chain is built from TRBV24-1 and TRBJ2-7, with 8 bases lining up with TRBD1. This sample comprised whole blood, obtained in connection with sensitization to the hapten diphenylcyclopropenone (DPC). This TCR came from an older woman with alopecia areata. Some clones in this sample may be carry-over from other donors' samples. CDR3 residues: CATSDYGSEQAPSGQGPYEQYF. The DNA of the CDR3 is TGTGCCACCAGTGATTACGGGTCCGAACAGGCCCCGTCTGGACAGGGCCCCTACGAGCAGTACTTC.